These 4 T cell receptor beta chains share one sample of origin, sequenced in a study of Ad26.COV2.S vaccination and SARS-CoV-2 variants. Stated treatment: roughly 20 received Ad26.COV2.S at low or high dose, single or two shots; about 5 received placebo; per-sample allocation not given. Following the first vaccine or placebo injection, samples were taken on day 63. Sequencing was performed with immunoSEQ multiplex PCR; in TCRdb, only in-frame clones are kept and a portion is missing. The sample lists roughly 390,000 clones, approximately 91% occurring once. The specimen comprised peripheral blood, sampled in a trial of Ad26.COV2.S vaccine versus placebo. The receptors here all came from a person between 18 and 59 years old who received the Ad26.COV2.S COVID-19 vaccine or a placebo.

The V gene is TRBV29-1, the J gene TRBJ1-6, with D hard to call. Germline CDR1 SQVTM, CDR2 ANQGSEA. Trimming removed 4 bases at V and 7 bases at J, with 11 bases between. The length of the CDR3 is 13 residues. The chain's CDR3 is CSVGRERNSPLHF. CDR3 DNA sequence: TGCAGCGTTGGAAGGGAGAGGAATTCACCCCTCCACTTT.

This chain links TRBV7-9 with TRBJ2-2; 8 nucleotides align to TRBD1. Germline lookup yields CDR1 SEHNR and CDR2 FQNEAQ (reference sequence). This CDR3 is 15 amino acids long. The J segment lost 3 bases and the V segment lost 3 bases, leaving 3 bases of the junction unmatched. In DNA, the CDR3 is TGTGCCAGCAGCTTCTCAGGGGGCTACACCGGGGAGCTGTTTTTT. Its protein product is CASSFSGGYTGELFF.

Written as DNA, the CDR3 is TGTGCCAGCAGCCGGACAGGGCCCGGAACAGATACGCAGTATTTT. Translating gives CASSRTGPGTDTQYF. The chain links TRBV11-2 to TRBJ2-3, with 8 nucleotides matching TRBD1. Germline CDR1 SGHAT, CDR2 FQNNGV. This CDR3 contains 15 residues. Trimming at V came to 5 bases and at J to 3 bases, leaving 7 bases not matched to a gene.

CDR3 sequence (DNA): TGTGCCAGCAGTTACTCCGACAGGATCCACGAGCAGTACTTC. This codes for CASSYSDRIHEQYF. The gene calls are TRBV6-5 and TRBJ2-7; D perhaps matches TRBD1 (6 bases). Between the trimmed V and J ends, which lost 0 bases and 5 bases, there was a span of 11 bases. The germline V gene encodes CDR1 MNHEY and CDR2 SVGAGI. The length of the CDR3 is 14 residues.